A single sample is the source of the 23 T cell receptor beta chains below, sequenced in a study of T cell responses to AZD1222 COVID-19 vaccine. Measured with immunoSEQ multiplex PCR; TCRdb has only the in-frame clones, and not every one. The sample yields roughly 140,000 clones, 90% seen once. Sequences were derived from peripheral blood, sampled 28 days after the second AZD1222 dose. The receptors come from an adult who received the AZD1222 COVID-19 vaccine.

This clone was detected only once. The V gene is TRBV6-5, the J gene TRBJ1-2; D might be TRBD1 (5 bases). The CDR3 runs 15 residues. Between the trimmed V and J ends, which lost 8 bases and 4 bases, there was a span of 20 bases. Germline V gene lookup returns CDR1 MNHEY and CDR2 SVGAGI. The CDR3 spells CASEFQGRVGYGYTF. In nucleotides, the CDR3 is TGTGCCAGCGAGTTTCAGGGCAGGGTGGGCTATGGCTACACCTTC.

Written as DNA, the CDR3 is TGTGCCAGTGGGGGAGGACAGGGGCCTTTCGTCGCCCAGCATTTT. It encodes CASGGGQGPFVAQHF. V usage is TRBV19 and J usage is TRBJ1-5; 9 bases agree with TRBD1. Looked up from germline, CDR1 is LNHDA and CDR2 is SQIVND (reference sequence). The CDR3 sequence is 15 residues long. V dropped 8 bases and J dropped 11; count of bases not matched to a gene: 16. The entire variable domain, with the rest obtained from reference TRBV19 and TRBJ1-5, is as follows: DGGITQSPKYLFRKEGQNVTLSCEQNLNHDAMYWYRQDPGQGLRLIYYSQIVNDFQKGDIAEGYSVSREKKESFPLTVTSAQKNPTAFYLCASGGGQGPFVAQHFGDGTRLSIL.

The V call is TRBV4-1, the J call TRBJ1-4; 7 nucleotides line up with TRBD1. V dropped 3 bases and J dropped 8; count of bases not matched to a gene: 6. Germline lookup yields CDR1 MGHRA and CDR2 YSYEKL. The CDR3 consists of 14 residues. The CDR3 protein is CASSHRQGREKLFF. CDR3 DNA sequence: TGCGCCAGCAGCCATAGACAGGGTCGGGAAAAACTGTTTTTT.

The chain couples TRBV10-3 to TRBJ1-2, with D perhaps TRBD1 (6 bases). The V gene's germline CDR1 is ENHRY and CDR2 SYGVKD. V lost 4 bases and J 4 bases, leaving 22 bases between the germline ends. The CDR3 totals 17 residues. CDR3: CAISGTANILHSYGYTF. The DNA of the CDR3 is TGTGCCATCAGTGGGACAGCAAATATATTACACTCCTATGGCTACACCTTC.

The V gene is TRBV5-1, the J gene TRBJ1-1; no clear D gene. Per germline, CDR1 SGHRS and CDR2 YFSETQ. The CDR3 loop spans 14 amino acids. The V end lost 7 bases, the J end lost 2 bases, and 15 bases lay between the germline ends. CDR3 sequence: CASGRMADNTEAFF. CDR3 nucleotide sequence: TGCGCCAGCGGCCGTATGGCGGACAACACTGAAGCTTTCTTT.

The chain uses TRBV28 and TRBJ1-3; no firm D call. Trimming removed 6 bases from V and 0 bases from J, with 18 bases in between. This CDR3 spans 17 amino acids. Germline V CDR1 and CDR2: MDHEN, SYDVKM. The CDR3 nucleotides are TGTGCCAGCAGACAAGCTGGCAGGCTCCTCTCTGGAAACACCATATATTTT. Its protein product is CASRQAGRLLSGNTIYF.

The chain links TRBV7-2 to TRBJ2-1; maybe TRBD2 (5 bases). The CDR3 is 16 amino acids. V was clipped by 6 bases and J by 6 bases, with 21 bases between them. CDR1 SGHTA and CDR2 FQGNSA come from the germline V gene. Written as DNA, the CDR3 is TGTGCCAGCAGTCTACAATCTCCGGACTTGTCCAATGAGCAGTTCTTC. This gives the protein CASSLQSPDLSNEQFF.

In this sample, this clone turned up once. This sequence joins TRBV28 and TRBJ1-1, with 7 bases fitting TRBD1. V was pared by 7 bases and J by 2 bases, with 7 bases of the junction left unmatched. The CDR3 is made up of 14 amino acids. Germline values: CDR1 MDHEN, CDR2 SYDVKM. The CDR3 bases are TGTGCCAGCATGACAGGGCGTCGAAACACTGAAGCTTTCTTT. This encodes CASMTGRRNTEAFF. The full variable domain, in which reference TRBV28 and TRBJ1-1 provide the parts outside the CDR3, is DVKVTQSSRYLVKRTGEKVFLECVQDMDHENMFWYRQDPGLGLRLIYFSYDVKMKEKGDIPEGYSVSREKKERFSLILESASTNQTSMYLCASMTGRRNTEAFFGQGTRLTVV.

The chain's CDR3 is CASSRDRGSYEQYF. CDR3 coding DNA: TGTGCCAGCTCGCGGGACAGGGGCTCCTACGAGCAGTACTTC. This chain connects TRBV18 to TRBJ2-7; 10 bases fit TRBD1. This CDR3 is built from 14 residues. With V trimmed by 6 bases and J by 0 bases, 2 bases remained unmatched. Germline V gives CDR1 KGHSH, CDR2 LQKENI. The variable domain in full, completed from reference TRBV18 and TRBJ2-7, reads NAGVMQNPRHLVRRRGQEARLRCSPMKGHSHVYWYRQLPEEGLKFMVYLQKENIIDESGMPKERFSAEFPKEGPSILRIQQVVRGDSAAYFCASSRDRGSYEQYFGPGTRLTVT.

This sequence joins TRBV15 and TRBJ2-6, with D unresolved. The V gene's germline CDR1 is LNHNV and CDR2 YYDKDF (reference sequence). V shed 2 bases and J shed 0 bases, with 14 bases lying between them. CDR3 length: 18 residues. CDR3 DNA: TGTGCCACCAGCAGATTGCGGACCGCTCGCTCTGGGGCCAACGTCCTGACTTTC. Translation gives CATSRLRTARSGANVLTF.

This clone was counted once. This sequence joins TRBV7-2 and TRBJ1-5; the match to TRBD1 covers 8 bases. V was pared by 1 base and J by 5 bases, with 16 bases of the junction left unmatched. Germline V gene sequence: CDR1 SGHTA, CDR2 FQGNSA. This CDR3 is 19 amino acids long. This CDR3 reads CASSLGSIGRQGIYQPQHF. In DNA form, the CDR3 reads TGTGCCAGCAGCTTAGGGAGCATAGGGCGACAGGGGATTTATCAGCCCCAGCATTTT.

CDR3 sequence: CASSQIWSQGVNYEQYF. CDR3 in DNA: TGTGCCAGCAGCCAAATCTGGTCACAGGGGGTGAACTACGAGCAGTACTTC. The chain is built from TRBV3-1 (or the pseudogene TRBV3-2) and TRBJ2-7; 8 bases map to TRBD1. Trimming cost V 2 bases and J 3 bases; bases outside gene matches: 12. The CDR3 has 17 residues. Per the germline V gene, CDR1 is LGHDT and CDR2 is YNNKEL (reference sequence).

CDR3 amino acids: CASSSYGTPNEQYF. The CDR3 DNA reads TGTGCCAGCAGCTCCTACGGGACGCCTAACGAGCAGTACTTC. The rearrangement links TRBV7-8 to TRBJ2-7; D tentatively fits TRBD1 or TRBD2 (5 bases each). The CDR3 totals 14 residues. CDR1 and CDR2 (germline): SGHVS, FQNEAQ. Trimming pared 4 bases from V and 5 bases from J, leaving 15 bases between.

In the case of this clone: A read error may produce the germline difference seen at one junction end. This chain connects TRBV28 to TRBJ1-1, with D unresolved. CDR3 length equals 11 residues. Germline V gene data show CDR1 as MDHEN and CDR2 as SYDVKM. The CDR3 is CASSSYLGQSF. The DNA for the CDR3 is TGTGCCAGCAGTTCCTACCTAGGGCAGAGCTTT.

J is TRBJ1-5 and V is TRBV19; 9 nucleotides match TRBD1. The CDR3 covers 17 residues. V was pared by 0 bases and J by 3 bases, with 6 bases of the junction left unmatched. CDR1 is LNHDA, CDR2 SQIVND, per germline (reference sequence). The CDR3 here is CASSIDGWTGVNQPQHF. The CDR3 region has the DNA TGTGCCAGTAGTATAGATGGGTGGACAGGGGTCAATCAGCCCCAGCATTTT.

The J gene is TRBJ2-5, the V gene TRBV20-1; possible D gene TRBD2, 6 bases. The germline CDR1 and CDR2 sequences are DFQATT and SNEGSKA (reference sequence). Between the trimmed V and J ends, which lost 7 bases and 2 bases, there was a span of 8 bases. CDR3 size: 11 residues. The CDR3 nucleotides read TGCAGTGGACGGGGGCAAGAGACCCAGTACTTC. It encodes CSGRGQETQYF.

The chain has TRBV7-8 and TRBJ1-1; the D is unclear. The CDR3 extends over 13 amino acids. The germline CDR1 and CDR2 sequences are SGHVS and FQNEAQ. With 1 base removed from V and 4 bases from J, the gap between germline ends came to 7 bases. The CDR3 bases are TGTGCCAGCAGCTTAGGTGGGTCCACTGAAGCTTTCTTT. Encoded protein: CASSLGGSTEAFF.

CDR3 sequence (DNA): TGTGCCAGCAGCGGCAGGGGGCAGCCCCAGCATTTT. Translating gives CASSGRGQPQHF. The genes are TRBV5-6 and TRBJ1-5, with 7 nucleotides matching TRBD1. This CDR3 contains 12 residues. CDR1 is SGHDT, CDR2 YYEEEE, per germline. V shed 4 bases and J 7 bases; nucleotides not matched to a gene: 2.

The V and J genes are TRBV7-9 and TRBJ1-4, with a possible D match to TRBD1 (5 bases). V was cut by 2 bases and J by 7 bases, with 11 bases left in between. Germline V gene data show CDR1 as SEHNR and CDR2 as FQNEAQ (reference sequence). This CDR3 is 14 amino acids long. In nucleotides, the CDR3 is TGTGCCAGCAGCTTAAAGGGGAATCGTGAAAAACTGTTTTTT. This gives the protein CASSLKGNREKLFF.

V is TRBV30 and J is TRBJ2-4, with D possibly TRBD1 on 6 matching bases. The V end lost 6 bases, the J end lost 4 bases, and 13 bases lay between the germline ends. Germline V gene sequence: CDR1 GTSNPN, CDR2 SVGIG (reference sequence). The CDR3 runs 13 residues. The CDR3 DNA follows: TGTGCCTGTGACGACAGGAGGAAAAACATTCAGTACTTC. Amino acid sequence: CACDDRRKNIQYF.

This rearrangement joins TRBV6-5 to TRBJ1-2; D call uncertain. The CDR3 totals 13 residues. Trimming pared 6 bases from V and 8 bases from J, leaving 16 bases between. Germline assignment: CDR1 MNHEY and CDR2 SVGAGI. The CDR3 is CASRLTGSLGYTF. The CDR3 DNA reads TGTGCCAGCAGACTTACGGGCAGCCTCGGCTACACCTTC.

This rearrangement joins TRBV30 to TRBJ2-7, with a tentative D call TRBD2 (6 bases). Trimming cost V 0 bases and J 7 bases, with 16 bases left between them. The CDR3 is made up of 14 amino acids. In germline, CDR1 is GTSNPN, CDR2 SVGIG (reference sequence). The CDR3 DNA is TGTGCCTGGAGTGTTGGAACTACCCGGGAGGAGCAGTACTTC. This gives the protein CAWSVGTTREEQYF.

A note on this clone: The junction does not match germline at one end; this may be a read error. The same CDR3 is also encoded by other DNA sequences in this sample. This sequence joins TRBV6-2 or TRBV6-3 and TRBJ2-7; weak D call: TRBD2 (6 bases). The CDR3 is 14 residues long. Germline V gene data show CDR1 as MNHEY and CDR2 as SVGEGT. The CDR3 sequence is CASSPPGLQYEQYF. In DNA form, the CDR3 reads TGTGCCAGCAGCCCACCGGGACTCCAATACGAGCAGTACTTT.